This T cell receptor (beta chain) was captured in a study of blood T cell repertoires in COVID-19. Assay used: immunoSEQ multiplex PCR; TCRdb lists only in-frame clones, some missing. The table includes about 180,000 clones, approximately 88% detected once. This CDR3 region has 16 residues. The V end was cut by 1 base, the J end by 2 bases, with 16 bases between. CDR1 and CDR2 from the germline V gene are SGHNT and YYREEE (reference sequence). The sequencing sample was made of peripheral blood. The chain recombines TRBV5-4 with TRBJ2-7; a possible D gene is TRBD2 (5 bases). The receptor comes from a woman aged 25-40 years with acute or convalescent COVID-19. The DNA for the CDR3 is TGTGCCAGCAGCTTGCTTGTGGGGAGCGGTACCTACGAGCAGTACTTC. Its translation: CASSLLVGSGTYEQYF.